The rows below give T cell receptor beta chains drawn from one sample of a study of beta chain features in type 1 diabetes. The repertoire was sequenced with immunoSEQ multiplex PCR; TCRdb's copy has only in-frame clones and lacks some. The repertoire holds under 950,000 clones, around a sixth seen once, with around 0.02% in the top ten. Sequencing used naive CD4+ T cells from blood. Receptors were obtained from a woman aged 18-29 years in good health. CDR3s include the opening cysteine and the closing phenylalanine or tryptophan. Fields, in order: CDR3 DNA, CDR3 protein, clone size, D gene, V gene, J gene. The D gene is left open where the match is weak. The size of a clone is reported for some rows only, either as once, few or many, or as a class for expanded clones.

TGTGCCAGCAGCAGGACTAGCGGCCCTGCCTCCTACAATGAGCAGTTCTTC	CASSRTSGPASYNEQFF	NA	TRBD2	TRBV5-4	TRBJ2-1
TGTGCCAGCAGCGTATCCACTAGCGGGGGGCAAGAGACCCAGTACTTC	CASSVSTSGGQETQYF	NA	TRBD2	TRBV9	TRBJ2-5
TGTGCCAGCAGTTTGCGGGAGGGCTACGAGCAGTACTTC	CASSLREGYEQYF	NA	TRBD2	TRBV28	TRBJ2-7
TGTGCCACCAGCCGGGACAGGGGGTACGAGCAGTACTTC	CATSRDRGYEQYF	NA	TRBD1	TRBV15	TRBJ2-7
TGTGCCAGCAGCCAAACTAGCTGGGCAGATACGCAGTATTTT	CASSQTSWADTQYF	NA	NA	TRBV5-6	TRBJ2-3
TGTGCCAGCAGTTTATCCGGCTCCCCGGGCGGTGGATATGGCTACACCTTC	CASSLSGSPGGGYGYTF	NA	NA	TRBV28	TRBJ1-2
TGTGCCAGCAGTGGCCCGGGCATTCAGTACTTC	CASSGPGIQYF	few	NA	TRBV28	TRBJ2-4
TGTGCCATCAGACGACTAGCTAAAAGGGAAGATACGCAGTATTTT	CAIRRLAKREDTQYF	NA	TRBD2	TRBV10-3	TRBJ2-3
TGTGCCAGCAGCCAAGGGGCTGCAACTAATGAAAAACTGTTTTTT	CASSQGAATNEKLFF	NA	NA	TRBV14	TRBJ1-4
TGTGCCAGCAGCGACAGATACAATGAGCAGTTCTTC	CASSDRYNEQFF	few	NA	TRBV6-5	TRBJ2-1
TGCAGTGTTAGTAGGGACGACATTCAGTACTTC	CSVSRDDIQYF	NA	NA	TRBV20-1	TRBJ2-4
TGTGCCAGTAGGACCGGACTAGCGGGAGGATACGAGCAGTACTTC	CASRTGLAGGYEQYF	NA	TRBD2	TRBV19	TRBJ2-7
TGTGCCAGCCCGGACAGGGATAGGAACACCGGGGAGCTGTTTTTT	CASPDRDRNTGELFF	few	TRBD1	TRBV6-7	TRBJ2-2
TGTGCCTGGATGAGACAGGGTCCGGGGACTGAAGCTTTCTTT	CAWMRQGPGTEAFF	few	TRBD1	TRBV30	TRBJ1-1
TGCGCCAGCAGCGAAACCGGGACGGGGTCTGGTGGGGCCAACGTCCTGACTTTC	CASSETGTGSGGANVLTF	few	NA	TRBV5-1	TRBJ2-6
TGTGCCAGCAGCTTAGGATTTCGGGGCACCGGGGAGCTGTTTTTT	CASSLGFRGTGELFF	few	NA	TRBV7-8	TRBJ2-2
TGCAGCGTTGGTAGCGGCATCTACAATGAGCAGTTCTTC	CSVGSGIYNEQFF	NA	NA	TRBV29-1	TRBJ2-1
TGTGCCATCACTAGCGGGAGGCCGAACACCGGGGAGCTGTTTTTT	CAITSGRPNTGELFF	NA	TRBD2	TRBV10-3	TRBJ2-2
TGTGCCAGCAGCCAGCGGACAGGGGGCGCTGGGGCCAACGTCCTGACTTTC	CASSQRTGGAGANVLTF	NA	TRBD1	TRBV4-2	TRBJ2-6
TGTGCCAGCACCCCGGAGGGTACGGGGCGTGAGCAGTTCTTC	CASTPEGTGREQFF	few	NA	TRBV27	TRBJ2-1
TGTGCCAGCAGCCTCCACAGGGGCTCGACAGATACGCAGTATTTT	CASSLHRGSTDTQYF	NA	TRBD1	TRBV11-2	TRBJ2-3
TGTGCCAGCACCCAGGGAAGCGCGAGTGGTCAGGGTGAGCAGTTCTTC	CASTQGSASGQGEQFF	NA	NA	TRBV28	TRBJ2-1
TGTGCCAGCTCCCGACAGGGCCACCACTACGAGCAGTACTTC	CASSRQGHHYEQYF	NA	TRBD1	TRBV7-2	TRBJ2-7
TGTGCCAGTAGTAGGAGGGGTGGTGGCTACACCTTC	CASSRRGGGYTF	NA	NA	TRBV19	TRBJ1-2
TGTGCCAGCAGCCAAGATTTCGGGACAGGGAATGAAAAACTGTTTTTT	CASSQDFGTGNEKLFF	NA	TRBD1	TRBV4-2	TRBJ1-4
TGTGCCAGCAGGCCCACAGGGGACCCCGAACACTATGGCTACACCTTC	CASRPTGDPEHYGYTF	NA	TRBD1	TRBV28	TRBJ1-2
TGTGCCAGCAGTCGTTCATATGCGAAGGAGACCCAGTACTTC	CASSRSYAKETQYF	NA	NA	TRBV6-5	TRBJ2-5
TGTGCCAGCAGCTTAGTACAGGGGAACACTGAAGCTTTCTTT	CASSLVQGNTEAFF	few	NA	TRBV7-8	TRBJ1-1
TGTGCCAGCTCACCCGAGGCCAACGGGGAGCTGTTTTTT	CASSPEANGELFF	few	NA	TRBV18	TRBJ2-2
TGTGCCACCAGCAGAGTGGGGATCGTTAATCAGCCCCAGCATTTT	CATSRVGIVNQPQHF	NA	NA	TRBV15	TRBJ1-5
TGTGCCAGCAACCCGACTAGCGGGAGGGCAGAGACCCAGTACTTC	CASNPTSGRAETQYF	NA	TRBD2	TRBV6-5	TRBJ2-5
TGTGCCAGCAGCCTCGACTCGAGCTCCTACAATGAGCAGTTCTTC	CASSLDSSSYNEQFF	few	NA	TRBV7-3	TRBJ2-1
TGTGCCAGCAGCTTAAACTCGGGAGTAATAGTAGAGACCCAGTACTTC	CASSLNSGVIVETQYF	NA	NA	TRBV7-9	TRBJ2-5
TGTGCCAGCAGCGTTTCATTTTATGAGACCCAGTACTTC	CASSVSFYETQYF	NA	NA	TRBV9	TRBJ2-5
TGTGCCAGCAGCTCGTACCAAGAGACCCAGTACTTC	CASSSYQETQYF	few	NA	TRBV5-4	TRBJ2-5
TGTGCCAGCAGCCGACTAGCGGGCGCCTACGAGCAGTACTTC	CASSRLAGAYEQYF	few	TRBD2	TRBV5-6	TRBJ2-7
TGTGCCAGCAGCTTGAGACAGCCTATTTCCTCCTACGAGCAGTACTTC	CASSLRQPISSYEQYF	few	NA	TRBV5-6	TRBJ2-7
TGTGCCAGCAGTCGTGGTGGGACTAGCGGATCCGAGCAGTTCTTC	CASSRGGTSGSEQFF	NA	TRBD2	TRBV5-4	TRBJ2-1
TGCGCCAGCAGCTTGACAGGGGGTGTCGGGGAGCTGTTTTTT	CASSLTGGVGELFF	NA	TRBD1	TRBV5-1	TRBJ2-2
TGTGCCAGCAGCTTAGCGCCGCCTGGCAGGCACAGCTCCTACGAGCAGTACTTC	CASSLAPPGRHSSYEQYF	few	NA	TRBV7-6	TRBJ2-7
TGTGCCAGCAGCTTTTTAACCCCCGGGACAGGGTCCGCTACGCAGTATTTT	CASSFLTPGTGSATQYF	few	TRBD1	TRBV5-4	TRBJ2-3
TGTGCCAGCAGCCTTAGCGGGAGGACTCCCACAGATACGCAGTATTTT	CASSLSGRTPTDTQYF	few	TRBD2	TRBV6-6	TRBJ2-3
TGCGCCAGCAGCCAAGTTCCAGGACTAGCGGGTTACAATGAGCAGTTCTTC	CASSQVPGLAGYNEQFF	NA	TRBD2	TRBV4-1	TRBJ2-1
TGTGCCAGCAGCCTAACTAGCGGGAGGGAGACCCAGTACTTC	CASSLTSGRETQYF	few	TRBD2	TRBV11-2	TRBJ2-5
TGTGCCAGCAGCGCGGGACACTCGTCATCTGGGGCCAACGTCCTGACTTTC	CASSAGHSSSGANVLTF	few	NA	TRBV11-1	TRBJ2-6
TGCAGCGTCCCCGGTCGGGGGGCTTACCATGAGCAGTTCTTC	CSVPGRGAYHEQFF	NA	NA	TRBV29-1	TRBJ2-1
TGTGCCAGCAGTTTCCAGTCGAACACTGAAGCTTTCTTT	CASSFQSNTEAFF	few	NA	TRBV6-1	TRBJ1-1
TGTGCCAGCAGTACCCCGCTAGCTTATACTACAGATACGCAGTATTTT	CASSTPLAYTTDTQYF	NA	NA	TRBV28	TRBJ2-3
TGTGCCAGTAGTACGCGAATCTATGGCTACACCTTC	CASSTRIYGYTF	NA	NA	TRBV19	TRBJ1-2
TGTGCCAGCAGCGTAGGAACAGGGGTAAAAGAGACCCAGTACTTC	CASSVGTGVKETQYF	NA	TRBD1	TRBV13	TRBJ2-5